The 4 T cell receptor beta chains reported below all come from one sample, sequenced in a study of T cells in Graves' hyperthyroidism and ophthalmopathy. Amplification targeted TCR beta CDR3 regions from RNA transcripts. The study used the HTBI primer set for a first-round RT-PCR of the TCR CDR3. Each CDR3 protein is one row after TCRdb ran MiXCR on the multiplex PCR reads. The sample has a few hundred thousand distinct CDR3 sequences, about 14% seen once. The sequencing input was blood. The origin of the receptors is a woman younger than 45 with Graves' hyperthyroidism that later progressed to Graves' ophthalmopathy.

This clonotype was seen many times. This chain connects TRBV28 to TRBJ1-6, with D maybe TRBD1 (6 bases). With 7 bases removed from V and 10 bases from J, the gap between germline ends came to 17 bases. Germline values: CDR1 MDHEN, CDR2 SYDVKM. CDR3 length: 14 residues. CDR3 protein: CASTDRSKGSPLHF. The CDR3 region has the DNA TGTGCCAGCACCGACAGGTCTAAGGGATCACCCCTCCACTTT.

Many counts were recorded for this clonotype. The chain is built from TRBV19 and TRBJ1-1; TRBD1 matches 7 bases. Germline V gene lookup returns CDR1 LNHDA and CDR2 SQIVND (reference sequence). The CDR3 is made up of 15 amino acids. Trimming took 5 bases from V and 0 from J; bases not matched to a gene: 6. CDR3 DNA sequence: TGTGCCAGTAGTTCATCAGGGGGACTGAACACTGAAGCTTTCTTT. The encoded protein is CASSSSGGLNTEAFF.

This clonotype was counted many times. The rearrangement joins TRBV30 to TRBJ1-2; D uncertain. Germline V lookup: CDR1 GTSNPN, CDR2 SVGIG (reference sequence). The CDR3 contains 12 residues. Deletions cut 4 bases from V and 3 bases from J, with 9 bases between. The CDR3 DNA reads as TGTGCCTGGATTAACAGTGACTATGGCTACACCTTC. This codes for CAWINSDYGYTF. Full variable domain (outside the CDR3, taken from reference TRBV30 and TRBJ1-2): SQTIHQWPATLVQPVGSPLSLECTVEGTSNPNLYWYRQAAGRGLQLLFYSVGIGQISSEVPQNLSASRPQDRQFILSSKKLLLSDSGFYLCAWINSDYGYTFGSGTRLTVV.

The chain carries TRBV5-6 and TRBJ2-7; the D gene is possibly TRBD2 (6 bases). The V gene lost 0 bases and the J gene lost 2 bases, with 12 bases spanning the gap. CDR1 is SGHDT, CDR2 YYEEEE, per germline. This CDR3 spans 15 amino acids. CDR3 sequence reads: CASSLGRGLTYEQYF. The CDR3 nucleotides read TGTGCCAGCAGCTTGGGTCGGGGGTTAACCTACGAGCAGTACTTC.